Listed here is a single TCR beta chain. Its specificity is not known. This sample was included in a study of shared clonotypes between healthy human individuals. V was pared by 2 bases and J by 7 bases, with 9 bases of the junction left unmatched. Per the germline V gene, CDR1 is SGHDT and CDR2 is YYEEEE. The CDR3 consists of 15 residues. The study, taken as a whole, reports: All-four-donor shared clonotypes had higher generation probabilities than non-shared clonotypes did.

Profiling relied on immunoSEQ multiplex PCR, and the TCRdb table lists in-frame clones only, not all of them. The repertoire holds 980,000 or so clones, with approximately 80% as singletons. The V and J genes are TRBV5-6 and TRBJ1-2, with 9 nucleotides matching TRBD1. This clonotype was sampled from a man aged 18 to 29 in good health. Input material: memory CD4+ T cells sorted from blood. Subset indicated: CD45RA-negative fraction. The CDR3 is CASSFTGTGIAGYTF. The CDR3 DNA reads TGTGCCAGCAGCTTTACCGGGACAGGGATAGCTGGCTACACCTTC.